This is a list of T cell receptor beta chains from one sample in a study of T-cell reconstitution after alpha-beta-depleted transplantation in children. One entry per CDR3 protein results from TCRdb running MiXCR on the PCR reads. Among approximately 70,000 distinct CDR3 sequences listed, 4% to 5% were seen once. The sample in question was PBMCs, mostly from graft donor cells, obtained 180 days after TCRalphabeta/CD19-depleted stem cell transplant. The receptor set was obtained from a boy under three years old who had a stem cell transplant for acute myeloid leukemia, so the T cells may come from the graft donor. Each CDR3 is given with its conserved first and last residue. The D gene is left open where the match is weak. The size entry gives how often the clone was seen (once, few, many) or a class if it is expanded.

size	V	J	D	length	CDR3	DNA
many	TRBV28	TRBJ2-3	TRBD2	14	CASSSAGGADTQYF	TGTGCCAGCAGTTCTGCGGGGGGTGCAGATACGCAGTATTTT
many	TRBV12-3/TRBV12-4	TRBJ2-1	TRBD2	19	CASSINLAGGPSLRDEQFF	TGTGCCAGCAGTATCAACCTAGCGGGGGGGCCCTCTCTTCGCGATGAGCAGTTCTTC
many	TRBV20-1	TRBJ1-2	-	12	CSARGGLVGYTF	TGCAGTGCTAGAGGGGGACTGGTTGGCTACACCTTC
many	TRBV24-1	TRBJ1-1	-	13	CATSPGHRSEAFF	TGTGCCACCAGTCCGGGACATCGCTCTGAAGCTTTCTTT
many	TRBV12-3/TRBV12-4	TRBJ2-7	TRBD1	15	CASIPPGTGIYEQYF	TGTGCCAGCATTCCCCCCGGGACAGGGATCTACGAGCAGTACTTC
many	TRBV20-1	TRBJ2-7	-	14	CSARQQSIGNEQYF	TGCAGTGCTCGGCAACAGTCCATAGGGAACGAGCAGTACTTC
many	TRBV20-1	TRBJ2-6	TRBD1	17	CSALGQGLGPGANVLTF	TGCAGTGCTCTAGGACAGGGATTAGGGCCTGGGGCCAACGTCCTGACTTTC
many	TRBV7-9	TRBJ2-5	-	13	CASSLRPGETQYF	TGTGCCAGCAGCTTGCGACCGGGGGAGACCCAGTACTTC
many	TRBV5-1	TRBJ2-3	-	19	CASSLMGLQGPRETDTQYF	TGCGCCAGCAGCTTGATGGGTTTACAGGGACCACGTGAGACAGATACGCAGTATTTT
many	TRBV28	TRBJ2-5	-	13	CASSFPYEETQYF	TGTGCCAGCAGTTTCCCCTACGAAGAGACCCAGTACTTC
many	TRBV12-3/TRBV12-4	TRBJ1-2	-	12	CASSSQGGRGTF	TGTGCCAGCAGCTCACAGGGAGGGCGCGGCACCTTC
many	TRBV2	TRBJ2-3	-	14	CASSDGPYTDTQYF	TGTGCCAGCAGTGACGGGCCATACACAGATACGCAGTATTTT
many	TRBV20-1	TRBJ2-3	-	12	CSARDRFPTQYF	TGCAGTGCTAGAGATCGGTTTCCTACGCAGTATTTT
many	TRBV28	TRBJ2-3	TRBD2	14	CASRRDYSTDTQYF	TGTGCCAGCAGGAGGGACTACAGCACAGATACGCAGTATTTT
few	TRBV7-9	TRBJ2-5	-	14	CASSSGLTQETQYF	TGTGCCAGCAGCTCGGGACTGACCCAAGAGACCCAGTACTTC
many	TRBV12-3/TRBV12-4	TRBJ2-3	TRBD2	16	CASSFPTSGGPDTQYF	TGTGCCAGCAGTTTCCCGACTAGCGGGGGCCCAGATACGCAGTATTTT
many	TRBV5-1	TRBJ2-1	-	13	CASSFGFRNEQFF	TGCGCCAGCAGCTTCGGTTTCCGCAATGAGCAGTTCTTC
many	TRBV7-2	TRBJ2-7	-	14	CASSRGGGYYEQYF	TGTGCCAGCAGCCGCGGTGGGGGATACTACGAGCAGTACTTC
many	TRBV12-3/TRBV12-4	TRBJ1-5	-	17	CASSLTTPGRPVQPQHF	TGTGCCAGCAGTCTTACCACCCCTGGTCGCCCAGTGCAGCCCCAGCATTTT
many	TRBV10-3	TRBJ2-7	-	15	CAISESPASSYEQYF	TGTGCCATCAGTGAGTCCCCAGCAAGCTCCTACGAGCAGTACTTC
many	TRBV29-1	TRBJ1-5	-	18	CSVSRRPTERYSNQPQHF	TGCAGCGTTTCCCGACGCCCGACGGAGCGATATAGCAATCAGCCCCAGCATTTT
many	TRBV6-2/TRBV6-3	TRBJ2-1	TRBD2	17	CASSYSRGGGSYNEQFF	TGTGCCAGCAGTTACTCGAGAGGCGGGGGCTCCTACAATGAGCAGTTCTTC
many	TRBV28	TRBJ2-1	TRBD2	16	CASSQPGLVTYNEQFF	TGTGCCAGCAGTCAACCGGGACTAGTGACCTACAATGAGCAGTTCTTC
few	TRBV7-2	TRBJ2-7	-	14	CASSLSRTAYEQYF	TGTGCCAGCAGCTTGTCCAGAACCGCCTACGAGCAGTACTTC